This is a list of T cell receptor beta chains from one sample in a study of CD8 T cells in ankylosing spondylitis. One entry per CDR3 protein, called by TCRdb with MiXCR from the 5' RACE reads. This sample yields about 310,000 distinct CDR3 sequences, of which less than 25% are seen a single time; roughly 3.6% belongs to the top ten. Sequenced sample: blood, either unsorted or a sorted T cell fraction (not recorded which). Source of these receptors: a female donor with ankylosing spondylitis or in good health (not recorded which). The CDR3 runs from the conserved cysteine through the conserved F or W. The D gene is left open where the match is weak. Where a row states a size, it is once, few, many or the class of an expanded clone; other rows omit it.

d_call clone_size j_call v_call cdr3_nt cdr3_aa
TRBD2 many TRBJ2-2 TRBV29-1 TGCAGCGCGGGACTAGCGGGAAGCACCGGGGAGCTGTTTTTT CSAGLAGSTGELFF
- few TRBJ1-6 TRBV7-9 TGTGCCAGCAGCCTGGGACACCTAAAGAATTCACCCCTCCACTTT CASSLGHLKNSPLHF
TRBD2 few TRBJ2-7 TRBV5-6 TGTGCCAGCAGCTTCTACCTAGCGGGAGTCGGATACGAGCAGTACTTC CASSFYLAGVGYEQYF
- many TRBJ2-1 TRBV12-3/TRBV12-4 TGTGCCAGCAGGCACGCGTTTTTGGGGGATGAGCAGTTCTTC CASRHAFLGDEQFF
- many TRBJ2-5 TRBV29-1 TGCAGCGTTCGCTCAATTGGAGAGACCCAGTACTTC CSVRSIGETQYF
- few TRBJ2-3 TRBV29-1 TGCAGCGTTGACGGTTGGGCAGATACGCAGTATTTT CSVDGWADTQYF
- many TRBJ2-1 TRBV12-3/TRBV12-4 TGTGCCAGCAGTTTTGCGCTTCGTGAGCAGTTCTTC CASSFALREQFF
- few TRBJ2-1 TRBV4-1 TGCGCCAGCAGCACGCGTAGTGATGAGCAGTTCTTC CASSTRSDEQFF
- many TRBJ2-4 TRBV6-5 TGTGCCAGCAGTTACGGGGGATCGACAGTCGGCATTCAGTACTTC CASSYGGSTVGIQYF
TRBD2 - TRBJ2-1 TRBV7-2 TGTGCCAGCAGCTTAAACCTAGCGGGACCCTACAATGAGCAGTTCTTC CASSLNLAGPYNEQFF
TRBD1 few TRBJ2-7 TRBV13 TGTGCCAGCAGCTTCCCCCTCGGACAGGGGGCACGGGAGCAGTACTTC CASSFPLGQGAREQYF